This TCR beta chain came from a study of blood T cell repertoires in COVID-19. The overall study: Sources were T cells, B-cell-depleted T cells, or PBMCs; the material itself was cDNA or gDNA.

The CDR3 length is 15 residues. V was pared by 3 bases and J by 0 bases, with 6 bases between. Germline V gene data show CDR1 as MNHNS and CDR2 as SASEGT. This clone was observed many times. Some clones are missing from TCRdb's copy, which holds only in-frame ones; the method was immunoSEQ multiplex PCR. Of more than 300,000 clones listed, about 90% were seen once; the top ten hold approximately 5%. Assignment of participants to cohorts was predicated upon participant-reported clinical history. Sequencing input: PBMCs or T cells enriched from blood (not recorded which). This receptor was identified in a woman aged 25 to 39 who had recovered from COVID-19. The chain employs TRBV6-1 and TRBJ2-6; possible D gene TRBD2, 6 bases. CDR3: CASSEGGSGANVLTF. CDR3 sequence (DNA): TGTGCCAGCAGTGAGGGGGGCTCTGGGGCCAACGTCCTGACTTTC.